Listed below are T cell receptor beta chains from one sample, sequenced in a study of blood T cells in healthy people across ages. MiXCR, applied by TCRdb to the 5' RACE reads, yields one record per CDR3 protein. This table holds hundreds of thousands of distinct CDR3 sequences, around two thirds found once. The sample was blood. The receptor source for this set is a man aged 30 to 39 in good health. Each CDR3 is given with its conserved first and last residue. D genes are given only for firm matches. Not all rows give a size; the values are once, few, many and, for expanded clones, a class.

CDR3aa | CDR3nt | v_gene | d_gene | abundance | j_gene
CASSLGAWTGNYEQYF | TGCGCCAGCAGCTTGGGGGCCTGGACAGGGAACTACGAGCAGTACTTC | TRBV5-1 | TRBD1 | NA | TRBJ2-7
CASSLFLGTSGYEQYF | TGTGCCAGCAGCTTGTTTCTAGGGACCTCCGGGTACGAGCAGTACTTC | TRBV7-2 | NA | NA | TRBJ2-7
CASRPGQTNNEQFF | TGTGCCAGCAGACCTGGACAGACCAACAATGAGCAGTTCTTC | TRBV6-5 | NA | NA | TRBJ2-1
CASRPGTEDLGQYF | TGTGCCAGCCGCCCAGGGACAGAGGACCTTGGGCAGTACTTC | TRBV18 | TRBD1 | NA | TRBJ2-7
CASSTRQGANYEQYF | TGTGCCAGCAGTACCCGACAGGGGGCTAACTACGAGCAGTACTTC | TRBV28 | TRBD1 | NA | TRBJ2-7
CASSQSRDTQYF | TGTGCCAGCAGCCAATCCAGAGATACGCAGTATTTT | TRBV3-1 | NA | NA | TRBJ2-3
CASSQRALGGTQYF | TGCGCCAGCAGCCAGAGGGCCCTAGGAGGGACCCAGTACTTC | TRBV4-3 | NA | NA | TRBJ2-5
CAEGGMAGAPYEQYF | TGTGCCGAGGGTGGGATGGCGGGGGCGCCGTACGAGCAGTACTTC | TRBV7-2 | NA | NA | TRBJ2-7
CASSLNLDEQFF | TGCGCCAGCAGCTTGAATCTTGATGAGCAGTTCTTC | TRBV5-1 | NA | NA | TRBJ2-1
CASSQGPGGRDEQYF | TGCGCCAGCAGCCAAGGGCCAGGGGGGCGAGACGAGCAGTACTTC | TRBV4-3 | NA | NA | TRBJ2-7
CASSEWGQHSNQPQHF | TGTGCCAGCAGTGAATGGGGGCAGCATAGCAATCAGCCCCAGCATTTT | TRBV2 | NA | NA | TRBJ1-5
CASSQVAWVAKNIQYF | TGCGCCAGCAGCCAAGTAGCTTGGGTGGCCAAAAACATTCAGTACTTC | TRBV4-3 | NA | NA | TRBJ2-4
CATSREGYQPQHF | TGTGCCACCAGCAGAGAAGGCTACCAGCCCCAGCATTTT | TRBV15 | NA | NA | TRBJ1-5
CASSLGGTPYNEQFF | TGTGCCAGCAGCTTGGGGGGGACCCCTTATAATGAGCAGTTCTTC | TRBV7-9 | TRBD2 | NA | TRBJ2-1
CASSLATRVGYNEQFF | TGCGCCAGCAGCTTGGCCACGCGGGTGGGGTACAATGAGCAGTTCTTC | TRBV5-1 | NA | NA | TRBJ2-1
CASSDDGSGGPNEQFF | TGTGCCAGCAGTGACGACGGTAGCGGGGGCCCCAATGAGCAGTTCTTC | TRBV6-4 | TRBD2 | NA | TRBJ2-1
CSAREGRGQETQYF | TGCAGTGCTAGAGAGGGCAGGGGTCAAGAGACCCAGTACTTC | TRBV20-1 | NA | NA | TRBJ2-5
CAISEPSSGGHNEQFF | TGTGCCATCAGTGAGCCGAGCAGCGGGGGCCACAATGAGCAGTTCTTC | TRBV10-3 | TRBD2 | NA | TRBJ2-1
CSARPLLAGGRNEQFF | TGCAGTGCCCGGCCCCTCCTGGCGGGGGGGCGGAATGAGCAGTTCTTC | TRBV20-1 | TRBD2 | few | TRBJ2-1
CASSFRDRDDNEQFF | TGCGCCAGCAGCTTCCGGGACAGAGACGACAATGAGCAGTTCTTC | TRBV5-1 | TRBD1 | NA | TRBJ2-1
CSARKGGAYEQYF | TGCAGTGCCCGCAAGGGGGGGGCCTACGAGCAGTACTTC | TRBV20-1 | NA | NA | TRBJ2-7
CAISPDRNQPQHF | TGTGCCATCAGTCCTGACAGGAATCAGCCCCAGCATTTT | TRBV27 | NA | NA | TRBJ1-5
CASSQELAGGLNEQFF | TGCGCCAGCAGCCAGGAACTAGCGGGGGGGCTGAATGAGCAGTTCTTC | TRBV4-3 | TRBD2 | NA | TRBJ2-1
CATERLGTSGYNEQFF | TGTGCCACAGAACGACTCGGGACTAGCGGATACAATGAGCAGTTCTTC | TRBV24-1 | TRBD2 | few | TRBJ2-1
CAISGGSYNEQFF | TGTGCCATCAGTGGCGGGTCCTACAATGAGCAGTTCTTC | TRBV10-3 | NA | NA | TRBJ2-1
CAWSVKDRSNQPQHF | TGTGCCTGGAGTGTAAAGGACAGGAGTAATCAGCCCCAGCATTTT | TRBV30 | TRBD1 | NA | TRBJ1-5
CASSFPNSGGPDTQYF | TGTGCCAGCAGCTTCCCCAATAGCGGGGGCCCAGATACGCAGTATTTT | TRBV11-3 | TRBD2 | NA | TRBJ2-3
CASNNFGETQYF | TGTGCCAGCAATAATTTCGGGGAGACCCAGTACTTC | TRBV6-1 | NA | NA | TRBJ2-5
CASSLHTRGNQKLFF | TGTGCCAGCAGTTTACATACAAGGGGGAATCAAAAACTGTTTTTT | TRBV28 | NA | NA | TRBJ1-4
CASSLLVSGDEQFF | TGTGCCAGCAGCTTATTAGTCTCGGGAGATGAGCAGTTCTTC | TRBV7-8 | NA | once | TRBJ2-1
CASSLGGTGGTDTQYF | TGCGCCAGCAGCCTCGGGGGGACAGGGGGGACAGATACGCAGTATTTT | TRBV4-1 | TRBD1 | NA | TRBJ2-3
CASSLAGPEETQYF | TGCGCCAGCAGCTTAGCGGGACCAGAGGAGACCCAGTACTTC | TRBV5-1 | TRBD2 | NA | TRBJ2-5
CSARPIAGAGTQYF | TGCAGTGCTAGGCCCATAGCGGGGGCGGGGACCCAGTACTTC | TRBV20-1 | TRBD2 | many | TRBJ2-5
CSARDPGPYNEQFF | TGCAGTGCTAGAGATCCCGGGCCCTACAATGAGCAGTTCTTC | TRBV20-1 | NA | many | TRBJ2-1
CASSQGEGLNTEAFF | TGTGCCAGCAGCCAAGGTGAGGGACTGAACACTGAAGCTTTCTTT | TRBV3-1 | NA | NA | TRBJ1-1
CASSYSRGWNYGYTF | TGTGCCAGCAGTTACTCCCGGGGCTGGAACTATGGCTACACCTTC | TRBV6-5 | NA | NA | TRBJ1-2
CASSLERPNTGELFF | TGTGCCAGCAGCTTAGAGAGACCGAACACCGGGGAGCTGTTTTTT | TRBV7-6 | NA | NA | TRBJ2-2
CASSQDSFFSYEQYF | TGTGCCAGCAGCCAAGACAGCTTCTTCTCCTACGAGCAGTACTTC | TRBV7-3 | NA | NA | TRBJ2-7
CASTTGQLDNEQFF | TGTGCCAGCACTACGGGACAGTTAGACAATGAGCAGTTCTTC | TRBV27 | TRBD1 | few | TRBJ2-1
CASSAGLAGQETQYF | TGTGCCAGCAGCGCGGGACTAGCGGGGCAAGAGACCCAGTACTTC | TRBV9 | TRBD2 | NA | TRBJ2-5
CSAPRRQGSREQYF | TGCAGTGCTCCACGCCGGCAAGGTAGCCGCGAGCAGTACTTC | TRBV20-1 | NA | NA | TRBJ2-7
CASSSYSGPGYEQYF | TGTGCCAGCAGCTCCTATAGCGGTCCGGGGTACGAGCAGTACTTC | TRBV7-2 | NA | NA | TRBJ2-7
CASSRYRDRGRIYYGYTF | TGTGCCAGCAGCCGCTATAGGGACAGGGGGCGAATTTACTATGGCTACACCTTC | TRBV5-8 | TRBD1 | NA | TRBJ1-2
CASRLSGGAGEQFF | TGTGCCAGCCGCCTTAGCGGGGGGGCCGGGGAGCAGTTCTTC | TRBV12-3/TRBV12-4 | TRBD2 | few | TRBJ2-1
CASSKVYPPTYEQYF | TGTGCCAGCAGTAAGGTGTACCCCCCCACCTACGAGCAGTACTTC | TRBV28 | NA | few | TRBJ2-7
CASRRQVAEGYTF | TGTGCCAGCAGGCGACAGGTGGCAGAGGGCTACACCTTC | TRBV2 | NA | NA | TRBJ1-2
CASSQDVAKNIQYF | TGCGCCAGCAGCCAAGATGTAGCCAAAAACATTCAGTACTTC | TRBV4-3 | NA | NA | TRBJ2-4
CASSSRGWGNYEQYF | TGTGCCAGCAGCTCCAGGGGGTGGGGAAACTACGAGCAGTACTTC | TRBV7-9 | TRBD1 | NA | TRBJ2-7